One sample yielded the 32 T cell receptor beta chains listed below, sequenced in a study of T cells in Graves' hyperthyroidism and ophthalmopathy. Amplified TCR beta CDR3 regions derived from RNA transcripts. RT-PCR in the first round (using the HTBI primer set) targeted the TCR CDR3. TCRdb reprocessed the multiplex PCR reads with MiXCR, giving one entry per CDR3 protein. The data contain 640,000 or so distinct CDR3 sequences, about 14% of them singletons. Sequencing was done on a sample of blood. The receptors come from a woman aged 40 to 50 with Graves' ophthalmopathy.

This clonotype was counted many times. The chain carries TRBV27 and TRBJ2-2, with a tentative D call TRBD1 (5 bases). This CDR3 has 15 residues. Trimming left V 5 bases short and J 4 bases short, with 14 bases between. Germline V gene data show CDR1 as MNHEY and CDR2 as SMNVEV (reference sequence). The CDR3 nucleotides read TGTGCCAGCAGTCCACATCGACAGTCCACCGGGGAGCTGTTTTTT. It translates to CASSPHRQSTGELFF.

This clonotype was counted ten times or more. V is TRBV2 and J is TRBJ2-7; possibly TRBD2 for D (6 bases). The CDR3 spans 15 residues. Germline-derived CDR1 and CDR2 are SNHLY and FYNNEI. With 6 bases removed from V and 3 bases from J, the gap between germline ends came to 18 bases. CDR3 loop: CASSERDGSIYEQYF. CDR3 nucleotide sequence: TGTGCCAGCAGCGAAAGGGACGGGAGTATCTACGAGCAGTACTTC.

This clonotype was seen at least ten times. The V and J genes are TRBV7-8 and TRBJ2-5; TRBD2 is a possible D gene (8 bases). There are 17 residues in the CDR3. V dropped 4 bases and J dropped 5 bases, with 23 bases sitting between them. CDR1 is SGHVS and CDR2 is FQNEAQ in the germline V gene. The CDR3 DNA sequence: TGTGCCAGCAGCTCAAGGGGAGGGGGCGGGAGGAAGGAGACCCAGTACTTC. Its protein is CASSSRGGGGRKETQYF.

This clonotype was observed many times. The chain links TRBV19 to TRBJ1-1; D is unresolved. The V and J ends lost 7 bases and 8 bases respectively, with 20 bases between them. The CDR3 is 14 amino acids. CDR1 and CDR2 (germline): LNHDA, SQIVND (reference sequence). The CDR3 region is CASIDLVAGGEAFF. Written as DNA, the CDR3 is TGTGCCAGTATCGACCTAGTGGCTGGTGGGGAAGCTTTCTTT.

This clonotype has ten or more counts. The chain links TRBV18 to TRBJ2-5; the match to TRBD2 covers 10 bases. The junction had 8 bases not matched to a gene; V was cut back by 3 bases and J by 4 bases. Germline lookup yields CDR1 KGHSH and CDR2 LQKENI. This CDR3 has 16 residues. CDR3 amino acids: CASSPGVAGGGETQYF. The CDR3 nucleotides read TGTGCCAGCTCACCGGGAGTAGCGGGAGGCGGAGAGACCCAGTACTTC. The variable domain in full, completed from reference TRBV18 and TRBJ2-5, reads NAGVMQNPRHLVRRRGQEARLRCSPMKGHSHVYWYRQLPEEGLKFMVYLQKENIIDESGMPKERFSAEFPKEGPSILRIQQVVRGDSAAYFCASSPGVAGGGETQYFGPGTRLLVL.

Many counts were recorded for this clonotype. V and J are TRBV5-1 and TRBJ2-6; D unresolved. The ends were cut back, 2 bases at V and 0 bases at J, with 6 bases in the middle. The CDR3 totals 15 residues. The germline V gene encodes CDR1 SGHRS and CDR2 YFSETQ. CDR3 residues: CASSFQASGANVLTF. In DNA form, the CDR3 reads TGCGCCAGCAGCTTCCAGGCCTCTGGGGCCAACGTCCTGACTTTC. The whole variable domain, filled in from reference TRBV5-1 and TRBJ2-6, reads KAGVTQTPRYLIKTRGQQVTLSCSPISGHRSVSWYQQTPGQGLQFLFEYFSETQRNKGNFPGRFSGRQFSNSRSEMNVSTLELGDSALYLCASSFQASGANVLTFGAGSRLTVL.

The chain recombines TRBV5-1 with TRBJ1-5, with no clear D. V was shortened by 0 bases and J by 2 bases, with 12 bases between the two germline ends. Per the germline V gene, CDR1 is SGHRS and CDR2 is YFSETQ. The CDR3 totals 16 residues. The CDR3 loop reads CASSLGTAGGNQPQHF. In nucleotides, the CDR3 is TGCGCCAGCAGCTTGGGGACGGCCGGGGGCAATCAGCCCCAGCATTTT. The complete variable domain, with remaining parts taken from reference TRBV5-1 and TRBJ1-5, reads KAGVTQTPRYLIKTRGQQVTLSCSPISGHRSVSWYQQTPGQGLQFLFEYFSETQRNKGNFPGRFSGRQFSNSRSEMNVSTLELGDSALYLCASSLGTAGGNQPQHFGDGTRLSIL.

At least ten counts were recorded for this clonotype. This chain links TRBV5-1 with TRBJ2-3; TRBD2 might be the D (7 bases). There are 18 residues in the CDR3. V lost 2 bases, J lost 7 bases, and 26 bases lay in between. CDR1 is SGHRS, CDR2 YFSETQ, per germline. The CDR3 DNA follows: TGCGCCAGCAGCTTTGAAGGGGGAGGGCCACCTAAGTTCAATACGCAGTATTTT. Translating it yields CASSFEGGGPPKFNTQYF.

This clonotype was counted at least ten times. The V call is TRBV10-2, the J call TRBJ2-7; 7 positions agree with TRBD1. The germline CDR1 and CDR2 sequences are WSHSY and SAAADI. The CDR3 extends over 13 amino acids. V shed 5 bases and J 6 bases; nucleotides not matched to a gene: 7. This CDR3 reads CASSPQGEREQYF. DNA of the CDR3: TGCGCCAGCAGTCCCCAGGGGGAGCGCGAGCAGTACTTC.

The table lists this clonotype with many counts. One end of the junction fails to match germline, which may point to a read error. V gene TRBV7-2 combines with J gene TRBJ2-2, with TRBD1 matching 10 bases. The CDR3 covers 15 residues. Germline CDR1 reads SGHTA; CDR2 reads FQGNSA. The CDR3 reads CASSRQGANTGELLF. As DNA, the CDR3 is TGTGCCAGCAGCAGACAGGGGGCGAACACCGGGGAGCTGCTTTTT.

The J gene is TRBJ2-7, the V gene TRBV28; D is unclear. Trimming stripped 0 bases from V and 6 bases from J, with 12 bases between. CDR1 and CDR2 (germline): MDHEN, SYDVKM. The CDR3 runs 14 residues. Here the CDR3 reads CASSLWGRAAEQYF. In DNA, the CDR3 is TGTGCCAGCAGTTTATGGGGCAGAGCCGCCGAGCAGTACTTC.

This clonotype was counted at least ten times. The chain employs TRBV5-1 and TRBJ2-5, with TRBD2 identical over 13 bases. Germline lookup yields CDR1 SGHRS and CDR2 YFSETQ. V shed 5 bases, J shed 1 base, and the junction held 11 bases outside the gene matches. There are 18 residues in the CDR3. DNA of the CDR3: TGCGCCAGCAGTTTCGGGACTAGCGGGGCTTCGGCCCAAGAGACCCAGTACTTC. Protein: CASSFGTSGASAQETQYF. The full variable domain, in which reference TRBV5-1 and TRBJ2-5 provide the parts outside the CDR3, is KAGVTQTPRYLIKTRGQQVTLSCSPISGHRSVSWYQQTPGQGLQFLFEYFSETQRNKGNFPGRFSGRQFSNSRSEMNVSTLELGDSALYLCASSFGTSGASAQETQYFGPGTRLLVL.

This clonotype showed up many times. The rearrangement joins TRBV2 to TRBJ2-5; 9 bases are a match to TRBD2. This CDR3 spans 15 amino acids. Looked up from germline, CDR1 is SNHLY and CDR2 is FYNNEI. V trimming: 2 bases; J trimming: 3 bases; junction bases outside the gene matches: 4. The CDR3 is CASSERTSAKETQYF. CDR3 nucleotide sequence: TGTGCCAGCAGTGAAAGGACTAGCGCGAAAGAGACCCAGTACTTC.

This clonotype has ten or more counts. The chain has TRBV12-3 or TRBV12-4 and TRBJ2-1; 8 bases fit TRBD1. V lost 4 bases and J lost 1; bases outside the gene matches: 0. This CDR3 comprises 14 residues. The CDR3 sequence: CASSWDRSYNEQFF. DNA of the CDR3: TGTGCCAGCAGTTGGGACAGGTCCTACAATGAGCAGTTCTTC.

The sample holds a few counts of this clonotype. The chain combines TRBV5-1 with TRBJ1-6, with TRBD1 as a possible D gene (6 bases). This CDR3 is built from 14 residues. The V gene lost 7 bases and the J gene lost 8 bases, with 16 bases spanning the gap. Germline lookup yields CDR1 SGHRS and CDR2 YFSETQ. The CDR3 nucleotides read TGCGCCAGCGCCACAGGGACATCGGATTCACCCCTCCACTTT. Its translation: CASATGTSDSPLHF.

This clonotype was seen ten or more times. The chain is built from TRBV20-1 and TRBJ2-7; no clear D. Germline-derived CDR1 and CDR2 are DFQATT and SNEGSKA (reference sequence). Trimming removed 0 bases from V and 2 bases from J, with 14 bases in between. The CDR3 is made up of 15 amino acids. CDR3 in DNA: TGCAGTGCTAGAGACCGGCGGACGGCAACCTACGAGCAGTACTTC. Translation gives CSARDRRTATYEQYF.

J is TRBJ2-7 and V is TRBV6-2 or TRBV6-3; D possibly corresponds to TRBD2 (5 bases). Trimming took off 0 bases at V and 6 bases at J, with 21 bases between the two ends. The CDR3 is 17 amino acids. Germline CDR1 is MNHEY and CDR2 is SVGEGT. This CDR3 is CASSYSGPGFSLSEQYF. DNA of the CDR3: TGTGCCAGCAGTTACTCAGGCCCGGGATTCTCCCTATCCGAGCAGTACTTC.

The table lists this clonotype with a few counts. The rearrangement links TRBV4-1 to TRBJ2-7; D is possibly TRBD1 (6 bases). The CDR3 consists of 15 residues. From germline, CDR1 is MGHRA and CDR2 YSYEKL. V gave up 2 bases and J gave up 4 bases, with 15 bases separating them. CDR3 DNA: TGCGCCAGCAGCCAACCATCTTTAGGGGGATACGAGCAGTACTTC. The encoded protein is CASSQPSLGGYEQYF.

This clonotype has at least ten counts. The chain is built from TRBV7-2 and TRBJ1-5; perhaps TRBD1 as D (6 bases). Trimming stripped 5 bases from V and 2 bases from J, with 10 bases between. The CDR3 is 14 residues long. Per germline, CDR1 SGHTA and CDR2 FQGNSA. The CDR3 nucleotides read TGTGCCAGCAGCCGGGACAAAGGCAATCAGCCCCAGCATTTT. Translated, it gives CASSRDKGNQPQHF.

The V gene is TRBV5-6, the J gene TRBJ2-7; TRBD2 agrees at 10 bases. The CDR3 has 15 amino acids. Germline values: CDR1 SGHDT, CDR2 YYEEEE. The junction had 3 bases not matched to a gene; V was cut back by 0 bases and J by 3 bases. Here the CDR3 DNA reads TGTGCCAGCAGCTTGGGTCCTAGCGGGAGCTACGAGCAGTACTTC. Translating gives CASSLGPSGSYEQYF.

This clonotype was observed at least ten times. The chain joins TRBV20-1 to TRBJ2-7; TRBD1 matches 9 bases. CDR1 and CDR2 (germline): DFQATT, SNEGSKA (reference sequence). The length of the CDR3 is 14 residues. Germline trimming cut 4 bases from V and 3 bases from J; bases unmatched to any gene: 7. In nucleotides, the CDR3 is TGCAGTGCTACTCCGCCGGGACAGGGCTACGAGCAGTACTTC. Its protein is CSATPPGQGYEQYF.

This clonotype appeared many times. The chain is built from TRBV11-2 and TRBJ2-7, with a weak D call TRBD1 (5 bases). The germline gives CDR1 SGHAT, CDR2 FQNNGV. With 3 bases removed from V and 2 bases from J, the gap between germline ends came to 14 bases. The CDR3 totals 15 residues. The chain's CDR3 is CASSFLGRTPYEQYF. In nucleotides, the CDR3 is TGTGCCAGCAGCTTTCTGGGGCGGACGCCCTACGAGCAGTACTTC.

The CDR3 coding sequence is TGTGCCAGCAGCCTCCGACCCATTGGGAGGGGCAGGAACACTGAAGCTTTCTTT. The encoded protein is CASSLRPIGRGRNTEAFF. This chain connects TRBV11-1 to TRBJ1-1, with a possible D match to TRBD1 (5 bases). V lost 5 bases and J lost 1, with 23 bases in between. The CDR3 totals 18 residues. Looked up from germline, CDR1 is SGHAT and CDR2 is FQDESV (reference sequence).

This clonotype was detected many times. This chain uses TRBV27 with TRBJ2-5; perhaps TRBD2 as D (6 bases). Germline V gives CDR1 MNHEY, CDR2 SMNVEV (reference sequence). This CDR3 contains 13 residues. Trimming cost V 3 bases and J 4 bases, with 9 bases left between them. DNA of the CDR3: TGTGCCAGCAGTTTTCAGGAGGGAGAGACCCAGTACTTC. Translated, it gives CASSFQEGETQYF.

On this clonotype: The junction differs from germline at one of its ends, possibly a read error. The chain's CDR3 is CASSPWTGDFFF. CDR3 coding DNA: TGTGCCAGCAGCCCTTGGACAGGGGATTTTTTCTTC. The chain couples TRBV3-1 to TRBJ1-2, with 9 bases matching TRBD1. CDR1 LGHDT and CDR2 YNNKEL come from the germline V gene (reference sequence). This CDR3 spans 12 amino acids.

The chain has TRBV20-1 and TRBJ1-2, with D perhaps TRBD1 (5 bases). This CDR3 region has 14 residues. CDR1 is DFQATT, CDR2 SNEGSKA, per germline (reference sequence). Trimming took 6 bases from V and 4 from J, leaving 18 bases between them. The DNA of the CDR3 is TGCAGTGCCCGGGGGGGGGGACCTTCCTATGGCTACACCTTC. Protein product: CSARGGGPSYGYTF.

This clonotype was observed many times. A much larger clone sits a single nucleotide away, making a read error possible. The chain employs TRBV12-3 or TRBV12-4 and TRBJ2-7; TRBD2 is a possible D gene (5 bases). Deletions cut 5 bases from V and 2 bases from J, with 10 bases between. The CDR3 runs 13 residues. The DNA for the CDR3 is TGTGCCAGCAGTCACGGGATTACCTACGAGCAGTACTTC. This gives the protein CASSHGITYEQYF.

This clonotype was seen ten or more times. The rearrangement links TRBV6-1 to TRBJ1-2; D is uncertain. CDR3 length: 14 amino acids. Germline V gene data show CDR1 as MNHNS and CDR2 as SASEGT. The V end was cut by 10 bases, the J end by 2 bases, with 17 bases between. The CDR3 DNA sequence: TGTGCCATTATCGCCGTCGGAGGGAACTATGGCTACACCTTC. It is translated as CAIIAVGGNYGYTF.

This chain connects TRBV6-1 to TRBJ1-2, with 9 bases aligning to TRBD1. This CDR3 spans 13 amino acids. Trimming took 6 bases from V and 6 from J; bases not matched to a gene: 5. Germline-derived CDR1 and CDR2 are MNHNS and SASEGT. The CDR3 DNA sequence: TGTGCCAGCAGCCGGACAGGGGTGGATGGCTACACCTTC. It specifies CASSRTGVDGYTF.

This clonotype was counted between two and nine times. The gene calls are TRBV28 and TRBJ2-1; possible D gene TRBD2, 5 bases. Germline CDR1 is MDHEN and CDR2 is SYDVKM. This CDR3 comprises 14 residues. With 3 bases removed from V and 5 bases from J, the gap between germline ends came to 11 bases. The CDR3 loop reads CASSFSQADNEQFF. The CDR3 nucleotides read TGTGCCAGCAGTTTTTCCCAAGCGGACAATGAGCAGTTCTTC.

This clonotype was found a few times. The chain carries TRBV19 and TRBJ2-2; no reliable D call. Germline CDR1 and CDR2: LNHDA and SQIVND (reference sequence). This CDR3 comprises 16 residues. V shed 5 bases and J shed 0 bases, with 13 bases lying between them. CDR3 amino acids: CASSPRGASNTGELFF. Written as DNA, the CDR3 is TGTGCCAGTAGTCCCCGTGGAGCGTCGAACACCGGGGAGCTGTTTTTT.

In its sample, this clonotype was seen many times. This chain joins TRBV30 and TRBJ1-1, with 8 bases that match TRBD1. Germline CDR1 is GTSNPN and CDR2 is SVGIG (reference sequence). With V trimmed by 4 bases and J by 3 bases, 7 bases remained unmatched. The CDR3 is 14 residues long. CDR3 coding DNA: TGTGCCTGGAAATGGACAGGGAGAGACACTGAAGCTTTCTTT. Encoded protein: CAWKWTGRDTEAFF.